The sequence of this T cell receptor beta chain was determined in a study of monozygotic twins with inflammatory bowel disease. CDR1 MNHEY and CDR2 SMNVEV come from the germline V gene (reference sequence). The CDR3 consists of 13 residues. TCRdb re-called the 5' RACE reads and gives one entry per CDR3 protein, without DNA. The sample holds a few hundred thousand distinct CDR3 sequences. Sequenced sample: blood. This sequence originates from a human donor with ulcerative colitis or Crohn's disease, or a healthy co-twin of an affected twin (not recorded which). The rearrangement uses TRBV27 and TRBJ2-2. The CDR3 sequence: CASSFRDTGELFF.